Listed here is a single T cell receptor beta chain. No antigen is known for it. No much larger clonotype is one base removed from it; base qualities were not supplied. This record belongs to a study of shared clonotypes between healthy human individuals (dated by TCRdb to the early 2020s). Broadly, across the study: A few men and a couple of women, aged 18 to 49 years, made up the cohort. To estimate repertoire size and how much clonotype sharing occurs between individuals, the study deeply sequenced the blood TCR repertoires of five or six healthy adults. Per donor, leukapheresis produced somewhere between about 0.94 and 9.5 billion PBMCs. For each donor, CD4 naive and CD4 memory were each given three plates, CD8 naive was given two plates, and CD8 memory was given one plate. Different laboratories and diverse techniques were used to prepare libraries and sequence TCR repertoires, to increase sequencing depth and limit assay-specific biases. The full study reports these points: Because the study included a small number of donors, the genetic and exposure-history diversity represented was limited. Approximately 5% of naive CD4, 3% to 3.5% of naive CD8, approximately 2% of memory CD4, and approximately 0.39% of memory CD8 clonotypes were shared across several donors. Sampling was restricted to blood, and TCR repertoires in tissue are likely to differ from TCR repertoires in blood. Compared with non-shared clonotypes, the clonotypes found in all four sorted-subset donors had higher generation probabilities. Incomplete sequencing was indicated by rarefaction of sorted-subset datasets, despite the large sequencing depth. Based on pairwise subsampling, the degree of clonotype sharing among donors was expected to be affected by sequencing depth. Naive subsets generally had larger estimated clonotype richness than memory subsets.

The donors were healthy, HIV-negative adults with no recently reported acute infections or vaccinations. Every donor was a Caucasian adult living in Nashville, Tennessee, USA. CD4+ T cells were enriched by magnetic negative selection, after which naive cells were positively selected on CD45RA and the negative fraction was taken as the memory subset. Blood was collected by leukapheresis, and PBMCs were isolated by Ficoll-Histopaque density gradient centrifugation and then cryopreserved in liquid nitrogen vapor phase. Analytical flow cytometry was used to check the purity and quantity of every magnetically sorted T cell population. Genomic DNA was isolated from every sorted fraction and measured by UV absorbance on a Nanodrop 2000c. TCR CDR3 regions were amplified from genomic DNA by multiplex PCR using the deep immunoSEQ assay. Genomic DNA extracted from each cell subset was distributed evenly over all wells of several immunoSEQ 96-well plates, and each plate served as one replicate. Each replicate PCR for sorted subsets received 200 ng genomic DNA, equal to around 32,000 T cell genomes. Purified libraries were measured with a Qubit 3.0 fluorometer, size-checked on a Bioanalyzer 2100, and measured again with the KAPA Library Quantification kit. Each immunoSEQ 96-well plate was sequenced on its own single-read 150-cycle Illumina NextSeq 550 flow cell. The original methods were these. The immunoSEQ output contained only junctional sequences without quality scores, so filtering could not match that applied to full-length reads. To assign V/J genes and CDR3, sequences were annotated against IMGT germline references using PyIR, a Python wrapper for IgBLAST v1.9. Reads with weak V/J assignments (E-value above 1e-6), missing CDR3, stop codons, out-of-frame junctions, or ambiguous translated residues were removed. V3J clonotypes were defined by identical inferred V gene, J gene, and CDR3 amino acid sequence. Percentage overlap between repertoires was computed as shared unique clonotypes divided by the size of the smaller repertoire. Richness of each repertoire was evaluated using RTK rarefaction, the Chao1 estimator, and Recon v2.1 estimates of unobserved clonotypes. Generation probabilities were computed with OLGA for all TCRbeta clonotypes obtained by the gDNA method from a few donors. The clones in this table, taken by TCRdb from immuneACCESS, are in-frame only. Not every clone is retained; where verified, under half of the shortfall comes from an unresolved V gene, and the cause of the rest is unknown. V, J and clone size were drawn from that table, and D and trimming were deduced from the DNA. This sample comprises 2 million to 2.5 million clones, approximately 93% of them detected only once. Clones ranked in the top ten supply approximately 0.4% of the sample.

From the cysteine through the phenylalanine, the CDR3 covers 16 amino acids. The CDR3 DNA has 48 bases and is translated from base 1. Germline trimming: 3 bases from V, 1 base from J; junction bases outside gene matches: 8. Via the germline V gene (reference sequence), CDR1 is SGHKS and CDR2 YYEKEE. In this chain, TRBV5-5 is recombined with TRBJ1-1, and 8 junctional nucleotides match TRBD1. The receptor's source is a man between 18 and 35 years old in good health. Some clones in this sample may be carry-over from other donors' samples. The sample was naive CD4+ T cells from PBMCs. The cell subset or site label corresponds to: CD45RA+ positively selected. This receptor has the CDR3 CASSSNPTGENTEAFF. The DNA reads TGTGCCAGCAGCTCGAATCCGACAGGGGAGAACACTGAAGCTTTCTTT.